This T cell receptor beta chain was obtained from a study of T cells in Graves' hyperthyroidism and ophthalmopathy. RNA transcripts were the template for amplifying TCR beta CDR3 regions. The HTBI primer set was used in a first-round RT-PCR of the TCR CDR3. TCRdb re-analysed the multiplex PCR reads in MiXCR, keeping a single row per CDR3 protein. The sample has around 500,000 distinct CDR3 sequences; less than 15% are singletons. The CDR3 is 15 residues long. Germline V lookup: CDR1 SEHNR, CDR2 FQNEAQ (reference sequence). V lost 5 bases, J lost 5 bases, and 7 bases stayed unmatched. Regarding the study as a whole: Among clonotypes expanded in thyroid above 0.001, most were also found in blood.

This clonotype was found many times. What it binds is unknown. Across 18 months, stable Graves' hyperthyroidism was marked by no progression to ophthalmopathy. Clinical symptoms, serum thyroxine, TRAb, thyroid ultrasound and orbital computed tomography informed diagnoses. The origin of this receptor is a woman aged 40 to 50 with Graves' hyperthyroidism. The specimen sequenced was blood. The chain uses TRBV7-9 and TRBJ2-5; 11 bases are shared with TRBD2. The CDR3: CASSPLAGGRETQYF. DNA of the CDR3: TGTGCCAGCAGCCCCTTAGCGGGAGGGCGGGAGACCCAGTACTTC.